These T cell receptor beta chains were read from a single sample in a study of CD8 T cells in Susac syndrome. One entry per CDR3 protein results from TCRdb running MiXCR on the immunoSEQ multiplex PCR reads. The sample includes about 210,000 distinct CDR3 sequences, around 96% seen only once; the top ten take 0.095%. Source material: CD4+ T cells from PBMCs. All receptors come from a human donor with multiple sclerosis. The CDR3 runs from the conserved cysteine through the conserved F or W.

V	J	CDR3
TRBV6-5	TRBJ2-7	CASSWTNSYEQYF
TRBV6-6	TRBJ2-1	CASSHRNNEQFF
TRBV7-9	TRBJ1-6	CASSAGPISNSPLHF
TRBV3-1	TRBJ2-3	CASSQSGLADTQYF
TRBV6-6	TRBJ2-1	CASSLGLAPGDNEQFF
TRBV3-1	TRBJ1-4	CASSPTGWGEKLFF
TRBV3-1	TRBJ1-6	CASNSQGQHSPLHF
TRBV7-9	TRBJ2-2	CASSSRTPNTGELFF
TRBV14	TRBJ1-2	CASSPRDRAYGYTF
TRBV23-1	TRBJ2-4	CASRNRWAGAIQYF
TRBV2	TRBJ2-2	CASRQPSTGELFF
TRBV5-6	TRBJ2-1	CASSFDESTHYNEQFF
TRBV28	TRBJ1-1	CASGLYGQPNTEAFF
TRBV14	TRBJ2-5	CASSHRTGGLETQYF